Following are 16 T cell receptor beta chains from one sample sequenced in a study of T cell responses to AZD1222 COVID-19 vaccine. The assay was immunoSEQ multiplex PCR, and TCRdb's table has in-frame clones only and misses some. Of 130,000 or so clones listed, more than 85% are singletons. Source: peripheral blood, taken on day 0 of MenACWY control vaccination. The receptor set was obtained from an adult in good health.

This clone has a single count. The chain combines TRBV27 with TRBJ1-5; TRBD1 agrees at 8 bases. Germline V lookup: CDR1 MNHEY, CDR2 SMNVEV (reference sequence). CDR3 length equals 15 residues. The V segment lost 6 bases and the J segment 6 bases; nucleotides outside the gene matches: 10. Here the CDR3 DNA reads TGTGCCAGCAGCCACGGACAGGGATCGGCTCAGCCCCAGCATTTT. Protein product: CASSHGQGSAQPQHF.

The CDR3 nucleotides are TGTGCCAGCAGTGAAGGGCCCGAGCAGTACTTC. Translated, it gives CASSEGPEQYF. This chain uses TRBV6-1 with TRBJ2-7; no clear D gene. CDR1 and CDR2 from the germline V gene are MNHNS and SASEGT. The CDR3 covers 11 residues. V lost 1 base and J lost 6, with 4 bases in between.

The CDR3 spells CASSSSWVYGNQPQHF. The CDR3 DNA reads TGTGCCAGTAGTAGTTCCTGGGTATATGGCAATCAGCCCCAGCATTTT. The chain recombines TRBV19 with TRBJ1-5; unclear D gene. The CDR3 is 16 residues long. Trimming cost V 4 bases and J 2 bases, with 15 bases left between them. Germline V gives CDR1 LNHDA, CDR2 SQIVND (reference sequence).

On this clone: Other DNA sequences from this sample encode an identical CDR3 as well. The rearrangement joins TRBV10-3 to TRBJ2-5; D remains unclear. V was clipped by 5 bases and J by 12 bases, with 25 bases between them. The CDR3 totals 15 residues. From germline, CDR1 is ENHRY and CDR2 SYGVKD. The CDR3 DNA reads TGTGCCATCAGTTCCCTAGACCGGGCCTCCCCTGTGAAGTACTTC. The encoded protein is CAISSLDRASPVKYF.

This clone was counted a single time. The J gene is TRBJ1-2, the V gene TRBV7-2; D gene unclear. Per germline, CDR1 SGHTA and CDR2 FQGNSA. This CDR3 has 14 amino acids. V shed 5 bases and J shed 3 bases, with 13 bases lying between them. The CDR3 reads CASSTVLGDYGYTF. The CDR3 DNA reads as TGTGCCAGCAGCACTGTGTTGGGTGACTATGGCTACACCTTC.

This chain connects TRBV27 to TRBJ2-3, with 10 bases aligning to TRBD2. V shed 6 bases, J shed 0 bases, and the junction held 12 bases outside the gene matches. From germline, CDR1 is MNHEY and CDR2 SMNVEV (reference sequence). The CDR3 runs 18 residues. This chain's CDR3 is CASSRRGLALYSTDTQYF. The CDR3 DNA follows: TGTGCCAGCAGCCGGCGGGGACTAGCGCTTTATAGCACAGATACGCAGTATTTT.

The V call is TRBV5-4, the J call TRBJ2-7; D gene unclear. Trimming removed 0 bases from V and 4 bases from J, with 5 bases in between. Germline CDR1 is SGHNT and CDR2 is YYREEE (reference sequence). This CDR3 spans 12 amino acids. The CDR3 DNA sequence: TGTGCCAGCAGCTTGGATGTTTACGAGCAGTACTTC. Translation: CASSLDVYEQYF. Together with reference TRBV5-4 and TRBJ2-7, the CDR3 gives the full variable domain: ETGVTQSPTHLIKTRGQQVTLRCSSQSGHNTVSWYQQALGQGPQFIFQYYREEENGRGNFPPRFSGLQFPNYSSELNVNALELDDSALYLCASSLDVYEQYFGPGTRLTVT.

The chain uses TRBV6-1 and TRBJ2-5; the match to TRBD1 covers 7 bases. V shed 2 bases and J 2 bases; nucleotides not matched to a gene: 5. Germline V gene sequence: CDR1 MNHNS, CDR2 SASEGT. CDR3 length: 15 amino acids. CDR3 region: CASSEITRGQETQYF. CDR3 DNA sequence: TGTGCCAGCAGTGAAATTACCAGGGGGCAAGAGACCCAGTACTTC.

Written as DNA, the CDR3 is TGCGCCAGCAGCTTTCCGGGACAGGGGGCCTACGAGCAGTACTTC. This encodes CASSFPGQGAYEQYF. The chain joins TRBV5-1 to TRBJ2-7; 11 bases are shared with TRBD1. The CDR3 spans 15 residues. V lost 2 bases and J lost 2; bases outside the gene matches: 3. Germline V gives CDR1 SGHRS, CDR2 YFSETQ.

The rearrangement uses TRBV2 and TRBJ2-3, with 9 nucleotides matching TRBD2. The V gene end was trimmed by 7 bases and the J gene end by 3 bases; junction bases not matched to a gene: 2. Germline V gene data show CDR1 as SNHLY and CDR2 as FYNNEI. CDR3 size: 13 residues. The CDR3 DNA is TGTGCCAGCATTGGACTAGCGACAGATACGCAGTATTTT. As protein: CASIGLATDTQYF.

The CDR3 DNA reads TGTGCCAGCAGACCGACAGGGGCGAATCAGCCCCAGCATTTT. As protein: CASRPTGANQPQHF. V and J are TRBV6-5 and TRBJ1-5, with 8 bases lining up with TRBD1. The trim removed 6 bases at V and 4 bases at J, leaving 5 bases unmatched. Per germline, CDR1 MNHEY and CDR2 SVGAGI. The CDR3 is 14 amino acids.

V is TRBV25-1 and J is TRBJ2-3; 11 bases match TRBD2. J was trimmed by 5 bases and V by 4 bases; bases with no gene match: 5. CDR1 and CDR2 from the germline V gene are MGHDK and SYGVNS. This CDR3 is 15 amino acids long. This CDR3 reads CASSGGTSGGDTQYF. The CDR3 DNA reads TGTGCCAGCAGTGGAGGGACTAGCGGAGGAGATACGCAGTATTTT. Variable domain in full (rest from reference TRBV25-1 and TRBJ2-3): EADIYQTPRYLVIGTGKKITLECSQTMGHDKMYWYQQDPGMELHLIHYSYGVNSTEKGDLSSESTVSRIRTEHFPLTLESARPSHTSQYLCASSGGTSGGDTQYFGPGTRLTVL.

V and J are TRBV9 and TRBJ1-3; maybe TRBD1 (5 bases). Germline values: CDR1 SGDLS, CDR2 YYNGEE. Trimming removed 4 bases at V and 3 bases at J, with 17 bases between. This CDR3 is built from 16 residues. This CDR3 is CASSNWDVLGGNTIYF. The CDR3 DNA follows: TGTGCCAGCAGCAACTGGGACGTTTTGGGTGGAAACACCATATATTTT.

The chain joins TRBV11-3 to TRBJ2-3; TRBD2 aligns across 10 bases. The germline gives CDR1 SGHNT, CDR2 YENEEA. The J segment lost 4 bases and the V segment lost 3 bases, leaving 7 bases of the junction unmatched. The CDR3 length is 16 residues. The CDR3 DNA follows: TGTGCCAGCAGCTTTACCATAGCGGGAGGATCAGATACGCAGTATTTT. Translating it yields CASSFTIAGGSDTQYF. Supplemented by reference TRBV11-3 and TRBJ2-3, the full variable domain reads EAGVVQSPRYKIIEKKQPVAFWCNPISGHNTLYWYLQNLGQGPELLIRYENEEAVDDSQLPKDRFSAERLKGVDSTLKIQPAELGDSAVYLCASSFTIAGGSDTQYFGPGTRLTVL.

The chain links TRBV5-1 to TRBJ2-2, with D unresolved. Trimming cost V 6 bases and J 4 bases, with 16 bases left between them. The CDR3 sequence is 15 residues long. The V gene's germline CDR1 is SGHRS and CDR2 YFSETQ. The CDR3 loop is CASTGGPPSTGELFF. The CDR3 nucleotides are TGCGCCAGCACGGGCGGACCACCGTCCACCGGGGAGCTGTTTTTT. Combining the CDR3 with reference TRBV5-1 and TRBJ2-2 gives the whole variable domain KAGVTQTPRYLIKTRGQQVTLSCSPISGHRSVSWYQQTPGQGLQFLFEYFSETQRNKGNFPGRFSGRQFSNSRSEMNVSTLELGDSALYLCASTGGPPSTGELFFGEGSRLTVL.

The chain links TRBV30 to TRBJ2-7; the match to TRBD2 covers 9 bases. CDR3 length equals 15 residues. The trim removed 4 bases at V and 3 bases at J, leaving 10 bases unmatched. Germline CDR1 and CDR2: GTSNPN and SVGIG (reference sequence). Here the CDR3 reads CAWKVASGAFYEQYF. In nucleotides, the CDR3 is TGTGCCTGGAAGGTGGCTAGCGGGGCGTTCTACGAGCAGTACTTC.